This T cell receptor (beta chain) was recorded in a study of blood T cell repertoires in COVID-19. In the original processing: Reference gene primer amplification in the assay estimated nucleated cell counts. Profiled with immunoSEQ multiplex PCR; TCRdb holds only in-frame clones, not every one. That table furnishes V, J and clone size, whereas the DNA furnished D and trimming. The sample carries about 130,000 clones, over 75% recorded once. V was trimmed by 0 bases and J by 2 bases, leaving 13 bases between them. The CDR3 covers 16 residues. Germline V gives CDR1 MNHEY, CDR2 SVGAGI. Source material: peripheral blood. V usage is TRBV6-5 and J usage is TRBJ1-1; D uncertain. The TCR originated in a man in his forties with active or convalescent COVID-19. For the CDR3, the DNA is TGTGCCAGCAGTTACTCGAGCGGCACGTTAAACACTGAAGCTTTCTTT. Translating gives CASSYSSGTLNTEAFF.